This paragraph covers one TCR beta chain sequence. No antigen is known for it. Using immunoSEQ multiplex PCR, the repertoire was profiled, and TCRdb retains in-frame clones only, with some absent. The sample has 70,000 or so clones; 70% to 85% are singletons. The data belong to a study of T cells in localized non-small cell lung cancer. Findings and limits, study-wide: Longer overall survival associated with higher blood T cell density; shorter survival with higher adjacent-lung clonality. Sequence data derive from only one tumor region, so heterogeneity remains possible. Tumor showed lower T cell clonality than uninvolved adjacent lung, where it was highest. Paired adjacent lung recovered a median around 60 of the top 100 tumor clones.

The CDR3 spans 15 residues. V was trimmed by 10 bases and J by 0 bases, leaving 16 bases between them. Germline V gives CDR1 ENHRY, CDR2 SYGVKD. Sequenced material: peripheral blood, taken before any cancer treatment. The clonotype was recovered from a female donor at least 60 years old with stage I lung adenocarcinoma. This sequence joins TRBV10-3 and TRBJ2-1; D gene uncertain. CDR3 DNA sequence: TGTGCCAGCCAAACTACGGCGGACTCCTACAATGAGCAGTTCTTC. Amino acids: CASQTTADSYNEQFF.